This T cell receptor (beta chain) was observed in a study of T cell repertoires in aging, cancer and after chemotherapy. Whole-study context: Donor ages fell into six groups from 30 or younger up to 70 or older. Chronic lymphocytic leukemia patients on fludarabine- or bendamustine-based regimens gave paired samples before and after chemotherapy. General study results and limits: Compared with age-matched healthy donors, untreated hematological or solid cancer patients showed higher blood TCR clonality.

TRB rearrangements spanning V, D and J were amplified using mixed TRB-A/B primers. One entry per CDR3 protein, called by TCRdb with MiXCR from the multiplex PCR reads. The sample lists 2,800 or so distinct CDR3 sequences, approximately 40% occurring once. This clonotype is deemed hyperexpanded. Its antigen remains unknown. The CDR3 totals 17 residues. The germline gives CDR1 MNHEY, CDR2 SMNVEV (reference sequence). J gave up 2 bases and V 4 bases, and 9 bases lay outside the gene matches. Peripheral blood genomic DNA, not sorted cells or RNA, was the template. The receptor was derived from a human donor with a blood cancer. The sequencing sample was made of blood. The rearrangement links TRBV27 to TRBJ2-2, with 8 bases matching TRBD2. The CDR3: CASSSFTSGINTGELFF. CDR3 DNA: TGTGCCAGCAGTTCCTTTACTAGCGGAATCAACACCGGGGAGCTGTTTTTT.